This TCR beta chain was found in a study of shared clonotypes between healthy human individuals. Only CD45RO-negative cells positively selected for CCR7 counted as naive CD8 cells, so terminally differentiated effector memory CD45RA+ cells were excluded. This CDR3 comprises 14 residues. The germline V and J ends were trimmed by 0 bases and 8 bases, with 14 bases remaining between them. CDR1 is SGHRS and CDR2 is YFSETQ in the germline V gene. Points on this clone: As the CDR3 is not closed by the conserved phenylalanine or tryptophan, this likely results from a read error.

Only in-frame clones appear in the TCRdb table, and some are missing; sequencing was by immunoSEQ multiplex PCR. The table includes some 2 million clones, about 95% detected once. The sequenced sample consisted of naive CD8+ T cells sorted from blood. The V and J genes are TRBV5-1 and TRBJ1-2; D is perhaps TRBD1 (6 bases). The TCR was taken from a man aged 18 to 30 in good health. CDR3 region: CASSLDREGQGYTL. Written as DNA, the CDR3 is TGCGCCAGCAGCTTGGACAGGGAAGGTCAAGGCTACACCCTC.